This TCR beta chain originates from a study of blood T cell repertoires in COVID-19. Study information: In each case, the material was cDNA or gDNA derived from T cells, B-cell-depleted T cells, or PBMCs.

Germline-derived CDR1 and CDR2 are SQVTM and ANQGSEA. The V gene lost 3 bases and the J gene lost 5 bases, with 15 bases spanning the gap. The CDR3 spans 14 residues. Clones were read by immunoSEQ multiplex PCR, and TCRdb kept only the in-frame ones, dropping some. The sample holds approximately 42,000 clones, more than 75% seen once. This chain connects TRBV29-1 to TRBJ2-3; TRBD2 is a possible D gene (6 bases). This sequence originates from an elderly man with acute or convalescent COVID-19. The specimen sequenced was peripheral blood. The CDR3 loop is CSVDQGGMKDTQYF. The CDR3 DNA follows: TGCAGCGTTGATCAGGGCGGGATGAAAGATACGCAGTATTTT.